This TCR beta chain was retrieved from a study of T-cell memory formation after mild COVID-19. Comments on this clonotype: Its antigen is not identified.

The 5'RACE method, run with constant-segment primers, produced TCR alpha and TCR beta cDNA libraries (carrying sample barcodes and UMIs). Each CDR3 protein is one row after TCRdb ran MiXCR on the 5' RACE reads. The sample lists 550,000 to 700,000 distinct CDR3 sequences, around 16% occurring once. Study-level findings and limits: Day 15 to 85 contractors were CD4/CD8 balanced; later expanders leaned CD4+. CD4+ contracting clones lay mainly in CM and EM, CD8+ ones in EMRA.

The sample consisted of PBMCs or a T cell subset sorted from them (not recorded which). This sequence originates from an adult woman who had mild COVID-19 (a few samples of this study predate the infection). Cell type and time point are not known.

Here the CDR3 DNA reads TGCAGCGTTCGCAAGCGGGGGAACACCGGGGAGCTGTTTTTT. Translated: CSVRKRGNTGELFF. This sequence joins TRBV29-1 and TRBJ2-2, with 7 positions matching TRBD2. The germline V gene encodes CDR1 SQVTM and CDR2 ANQGSEA. The CDR3 is made up of 14 amino acids. With V trimmed by 5 bases and J by 1 base, 4 bases remained unmatched.